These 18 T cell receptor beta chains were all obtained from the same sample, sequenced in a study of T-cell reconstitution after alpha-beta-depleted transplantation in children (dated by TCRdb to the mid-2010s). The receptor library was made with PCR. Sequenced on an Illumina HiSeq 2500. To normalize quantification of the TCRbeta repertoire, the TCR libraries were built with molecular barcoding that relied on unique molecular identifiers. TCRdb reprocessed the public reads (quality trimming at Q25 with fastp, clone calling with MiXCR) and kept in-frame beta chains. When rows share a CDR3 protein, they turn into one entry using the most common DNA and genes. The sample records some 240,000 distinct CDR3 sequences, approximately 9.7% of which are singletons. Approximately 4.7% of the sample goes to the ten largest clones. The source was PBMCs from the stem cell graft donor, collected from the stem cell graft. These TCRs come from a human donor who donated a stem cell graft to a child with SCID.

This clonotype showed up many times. The CDR3 sequence is CSARGNEKLFF. The CDR3 nucleotides read TGCAGTGCCAGGGGGAATGAAAAACTGTTTTTT. The chain combines TRBV20-1 with TRBJ1-4; 7 nucleotides match TRBD1. Germline V gene lookup returns CDR1 DFQATT and CDR2 SNEGSKA (reference sequence). V dropped 6 bases and J dropped 5; count of bases not matched to a gene: 0. This CDR3 has 11 amino acids.

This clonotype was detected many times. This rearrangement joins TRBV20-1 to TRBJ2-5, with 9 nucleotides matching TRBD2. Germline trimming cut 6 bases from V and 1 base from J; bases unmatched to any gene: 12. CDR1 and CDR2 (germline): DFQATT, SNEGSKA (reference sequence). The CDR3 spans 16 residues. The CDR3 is CSANDFSGGFQETQYF. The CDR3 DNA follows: TGCAGTGCCAACGACTTTAGCGGGGGTTTCCAAGAGACCCAGTACTTC.

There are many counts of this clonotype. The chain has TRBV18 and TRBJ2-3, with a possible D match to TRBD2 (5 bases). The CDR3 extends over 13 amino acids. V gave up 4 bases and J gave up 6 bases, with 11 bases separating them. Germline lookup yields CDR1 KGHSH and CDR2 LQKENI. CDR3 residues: CASSQGLSDTQYF. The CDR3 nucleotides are TGTGCCAGCTCACAAGGACTGTCGGATACGCAGTATTTT.

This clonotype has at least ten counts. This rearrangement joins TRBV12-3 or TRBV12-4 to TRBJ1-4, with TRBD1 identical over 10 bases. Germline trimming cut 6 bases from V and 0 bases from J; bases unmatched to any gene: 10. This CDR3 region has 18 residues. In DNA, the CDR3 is TGTGCCAGCAGACCCCGGGACGGACAGGGGGCAACTAATGAAAAACTGTTTTTT. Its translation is CASRPRDGQGATNEKLFF.

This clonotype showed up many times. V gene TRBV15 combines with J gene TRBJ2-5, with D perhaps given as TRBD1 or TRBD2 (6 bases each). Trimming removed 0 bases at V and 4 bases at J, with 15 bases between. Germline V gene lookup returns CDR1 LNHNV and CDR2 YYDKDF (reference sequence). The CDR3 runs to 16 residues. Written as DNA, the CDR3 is TGTGCCACCAGCAGAGATCTAGGGGGGCTTACAGAGACCCAGTACTTC. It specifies CATSRDLGGLTETQYF.

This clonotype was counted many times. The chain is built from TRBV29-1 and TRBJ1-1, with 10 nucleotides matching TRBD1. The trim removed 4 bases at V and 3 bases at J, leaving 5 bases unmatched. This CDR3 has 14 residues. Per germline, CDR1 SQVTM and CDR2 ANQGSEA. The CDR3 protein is CSVGRTGGYTEAFF. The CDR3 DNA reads TGCAGCGTTGGGCGGACAGGGGGGTACACTGAAGCTTTCTTT.

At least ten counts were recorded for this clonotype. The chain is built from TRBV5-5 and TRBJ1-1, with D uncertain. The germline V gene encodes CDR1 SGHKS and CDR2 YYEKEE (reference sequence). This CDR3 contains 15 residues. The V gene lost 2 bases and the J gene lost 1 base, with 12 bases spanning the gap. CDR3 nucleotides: TGTGCCAGCAGCTTAGGACGGAACAAGAACACTGAAGCTTTCTTT. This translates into CASSLGRNKNTEAFF.

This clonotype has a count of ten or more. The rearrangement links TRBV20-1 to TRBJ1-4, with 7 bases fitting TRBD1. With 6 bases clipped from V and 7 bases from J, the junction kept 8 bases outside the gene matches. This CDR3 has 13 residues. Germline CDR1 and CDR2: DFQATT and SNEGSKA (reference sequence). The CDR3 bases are TGCAGTGCGGACAAAACAGGGGTTGAAAAACTGTTTTTT. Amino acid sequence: CSADKTGVEKLFF.

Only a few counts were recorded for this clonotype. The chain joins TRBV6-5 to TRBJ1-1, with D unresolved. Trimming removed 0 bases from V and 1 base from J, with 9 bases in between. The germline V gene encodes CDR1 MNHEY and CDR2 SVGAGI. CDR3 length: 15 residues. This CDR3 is CASSYSAVTNTEAFF. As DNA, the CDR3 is TGTGCCAGCAGTTACTCAGCCGTAACGAACACTGAAGCTTTCTTT.

The CDR3 sequence: CASSQEGPAAPYTDTQYF. DNA of the CDR3: TGCGCCAGCAGCCAAGAGGGGCCAGCGGCCCCGTACACAGATACGCAGTATTTT. The chain uses TRBV4-3 and TRBJ2-3; D possibly matches TRBD1 or TRBD2 (5 bases each). This CDR3 has 18 residues. The V gene's germline CDR1 is LGHNA and CDR2 YSLEER. V was clipped by 0 bases and J by 2 bases, with 18 bases between them.

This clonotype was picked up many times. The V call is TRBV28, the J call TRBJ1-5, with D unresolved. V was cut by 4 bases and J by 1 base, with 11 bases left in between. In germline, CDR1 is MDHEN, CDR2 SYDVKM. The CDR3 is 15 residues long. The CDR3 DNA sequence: TGTGCCAGCAGTTCATACCGGGCGAGCAATCAGCCCCAGCATTTT. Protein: CASSSYRASNQPQHF. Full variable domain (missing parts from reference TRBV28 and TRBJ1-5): DVKVTQSSRYLVKRTGEKVFLECVQDMDHENMFWYRQDPGLGLRLIYFSYDVKMKEKGDIPEGYSVSREKKERFSLILESASTNQTSMYLCASSSYRASNQPQHFGDGTRLSIL.

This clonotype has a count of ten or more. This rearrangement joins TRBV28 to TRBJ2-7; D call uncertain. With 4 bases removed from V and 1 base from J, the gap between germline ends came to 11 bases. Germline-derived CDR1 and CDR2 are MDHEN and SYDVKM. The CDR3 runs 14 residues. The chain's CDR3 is CASSSNLESYEQYF. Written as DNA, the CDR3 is TGTGCCAGCAGTTCCAATTTGGAGTCCTACGAGCAGTACTTC.

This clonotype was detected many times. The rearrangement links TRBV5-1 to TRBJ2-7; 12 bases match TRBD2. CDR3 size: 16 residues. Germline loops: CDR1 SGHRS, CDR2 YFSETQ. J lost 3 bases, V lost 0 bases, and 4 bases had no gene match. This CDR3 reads CASSLAPGLAGYEQYF. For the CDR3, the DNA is TGCGCCAGCAGCTTGGCCCCGGGACTAGCGGGCTACGAGCAGTACTTC.

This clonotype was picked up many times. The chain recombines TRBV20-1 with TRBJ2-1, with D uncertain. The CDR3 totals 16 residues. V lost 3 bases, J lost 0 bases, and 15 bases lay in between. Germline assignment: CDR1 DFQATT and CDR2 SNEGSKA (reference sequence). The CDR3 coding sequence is TGCAGTGCTAGGTCAGAGGCGCTTAGCTCCTACAATGAGCAGTTCTTC. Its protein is CSARSEALSSYNEQFF.

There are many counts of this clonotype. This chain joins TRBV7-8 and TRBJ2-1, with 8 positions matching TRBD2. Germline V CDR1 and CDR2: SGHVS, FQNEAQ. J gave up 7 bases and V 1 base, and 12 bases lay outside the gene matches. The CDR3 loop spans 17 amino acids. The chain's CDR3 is CASSLEGLTGGLNEQFF. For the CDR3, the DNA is TGTGCCAGCAGCTTAGAGGGGTTGACGGGGGGGCTGAATGAGCAGTTCTTC.

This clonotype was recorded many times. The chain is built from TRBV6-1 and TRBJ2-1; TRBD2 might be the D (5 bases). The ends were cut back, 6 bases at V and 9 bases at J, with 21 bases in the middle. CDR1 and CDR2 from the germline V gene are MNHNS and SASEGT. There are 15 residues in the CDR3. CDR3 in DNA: TGTGCCAGCAGCCCCCGCGGGCCACCTTCTAGTGAGCAGTTCTTC. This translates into CASSPRGPPSSEQFF.

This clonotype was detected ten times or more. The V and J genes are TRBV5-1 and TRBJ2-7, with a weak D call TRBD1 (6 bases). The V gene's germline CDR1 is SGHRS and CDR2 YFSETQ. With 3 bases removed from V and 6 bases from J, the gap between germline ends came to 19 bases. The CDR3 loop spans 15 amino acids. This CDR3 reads CASSWDLPGVGEQYF. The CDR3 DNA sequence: TGCGCCAGCAGCTGGGATCTCCCAGGGGTCGGCGAGCAGTACTTC.

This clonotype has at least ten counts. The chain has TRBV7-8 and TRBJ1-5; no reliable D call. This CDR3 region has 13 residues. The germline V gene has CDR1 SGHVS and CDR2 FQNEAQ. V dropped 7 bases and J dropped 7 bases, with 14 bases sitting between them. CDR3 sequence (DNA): TGTGCCAGCACCTTCGGGGTCCGGCAGCCCCAGCATTTT. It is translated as CASTFGVRQPQHF.